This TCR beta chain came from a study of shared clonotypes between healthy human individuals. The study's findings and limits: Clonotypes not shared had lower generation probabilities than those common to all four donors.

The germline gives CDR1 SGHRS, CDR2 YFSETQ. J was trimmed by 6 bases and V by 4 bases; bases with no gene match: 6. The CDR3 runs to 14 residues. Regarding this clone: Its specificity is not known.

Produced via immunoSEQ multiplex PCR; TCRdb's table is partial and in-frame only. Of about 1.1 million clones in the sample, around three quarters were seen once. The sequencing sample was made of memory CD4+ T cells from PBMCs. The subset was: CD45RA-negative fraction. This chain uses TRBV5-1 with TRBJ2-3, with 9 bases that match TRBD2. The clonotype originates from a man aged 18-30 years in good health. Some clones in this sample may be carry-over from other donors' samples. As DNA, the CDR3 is TGCGCCAGCAGCGATCTAGCGGGAATGGATACGCAGTATTTT. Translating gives CASSDLAGMDTQYF.